These T cell receptor beta chains were read from a single sample in a study of blood T cell repertoires in COVID-19. The repertoire was sequenced with immunoSEQ multiplex PCR; TCRdb's copy has only in-frame clones and lacks some. Of a few hundred thousand clones in the sample, about 90% are singletons; the top ten hold 2% to 2.5%. The sequenced sample was peripheral blood. The receptor source for this set is a woman in her fifties or sixties who had recovered from COVID-19. Both conserved end residues are part of each CDR3. The order of the fields is V gene, clone size, J gene, D gene, CDR3 protein, CDR3 DNA. A D gene is named only where the DNA matches it firmly. Only part of the rows carry a size: once, few, many, or a class if the clone is expanded.

v_gene: TRBV28; abundance: .; j_gene: TRBJ2-1; d_gene: TRBD2; CDR3aa: CASSLLAGVLEQFF; CDR3nt: TGTGCCAGCAGCCTTCTAGCGGGAGTGCTTGAGCAGTTCTTC
v_gene: TRBV12-5; abundance: .; j_gene: TRBJ1-1; d_gene: TRBD1; CDR3aa: CASGLKGTDTEAFF; CDR3nt: TGTGCTAGTGGTTTGAAAGGGACAGACACTGAAGCTTTCTTT
v_gene: TRBV2; abundance: .; j_gene: TRBJ1-2; d_gene: .; CDR3aa: CASSERGRSNYGYTF; CDR3nt: TGTGCCAGCAGTGAACGAGGGCGTTCTAACTATGGCTACACCTTC
v_gene: TRBV5-1; abundance: few; j_gene: TRBJ2-1; d_gene: .; CDR3aa: CASSLADNEQFF; CDR3nt: TGCGCCAGCAGCTTGGCCGACAATGAGCAGTTCTTC
v_gene: TRBV5-1; abundance: .; j_gene: TRBJ2-7; d_gene: .; CDR3aa: CASSWGGAVTYEQYF; CDR3nt: TGCGCCAGCAGCTGGGGGGGGGCCGTCACCTACGAGCAGTACTTC
v_gene: TRBV18; abundance: .; j_gene: TRBJ1-1; d_gene: .; CDR3aa: CASSPLGEAEAFF; CDR3nt: TGTGCCAGCTCACCGTTAGGGGAGGCTGAAGCTTTCTTT
v_gene: TRBV11-1; abundance: .; j_gene: TRBJ1-1; d_gene: .; CDR3aa: CASSHAGTRQGEAFF; CDR3nt: TGTGCCAGCAGCCATGCCGGGACACGACAAGGAGAAGCTTTCTTT
v_gene: TRBV4-3; abundance: .; j_gene: TRBJ2-7; d_gene: .; CDR3aa: CASSRRVADSKQYF; CDR3nt: TGCGCCAGCAGCCGGCGGGTAGCGGACTCCAAGCAGTACTTC
v_gene: TRBV4-2; abundance: .; j_gene: TRBJ2-2; d_gene: .; CDR3aa: CASSQGGTGGVGELFF; CDR3nt: TGTGCCAGCAGCCAAGGGGGGACCGGGGGTGTCGGGGAGCTGTTTTTT
v_gene: TRBV5-1; abundance: .; j_gene: TRBJ2-3; d_gene: .; CDR3aa: CASSFSVPTDTQYF; CDR3nt: TGCGCCAGCAGCTTTTCGGTCCCCACAGATACGCAGTATTTT
v_gene: TRBV5-4; abundance: .; j_gene: TRBJ1-1; d_gene: .; CDR3aa: CASSLGGYGTEAFF; CDR3nt: TGTGCCAGCAGCTTAGGGGGATATGGCACTGAAGCTTTCTTT
v_gene: TRBV29-1; abundance: .; j_gene: TRBJ1-4; d_gene: .; CDR3aa: CSARGGTRGKLFF; CDR3nt: TGCAGCGCTAGAGGCGGGACTCGTGGAAAACTGTTTTTT
v_gene: TRBV11-2; abundance: .; j_gene: TRBJ2-3; d_gene: TRBD2; CDR3aa: CASSLEVTSLYTQYF; CDR3nt: TGTGCCAGCAGCTTAGAAGTGACTAGCCTCTATACGCAGTATTTT
v_gene: TRBV9; abundance: .; j_gene: TRBJ2-6; d_gene: .; CDR3aa: CASSVDKLWGDWPSGANVLTF; CDR3nt: TGTGCCAGCAGCGTAGACAAGTTATGGGGGGACTGGCCCTCTGGGGCCAACGTCCTGACTTTC
v_gene: TRBV5-6; abundance: .; j_gene: TRBJ1-6; d_gene: .; CDR3aa: CASSLWNREDSPLHF; CDR3nt: TGTGCCAGCAGCTTGTGGAATAGGGAGGATTCACCCCTCCACTTT
v_gene: TRBV30; abundance: .; j_gene: TRBJ2-7; d_gene: .; CDR3aa: CAWSKGAYEQYF; CDR3nt: TGTGCCTGGAGTAAAGGAGCCTACGAGCAGTACTTC
v_gene: TRBV28; abundance: .; j_gene: TRBJ1-5; d_gene: .; CDR3aa: CASSWALGDQPQHF; CDR3nt: TGTGCCAGCAGTTGGGCCCTAGGGGATCAGCCCCAGCATTTT